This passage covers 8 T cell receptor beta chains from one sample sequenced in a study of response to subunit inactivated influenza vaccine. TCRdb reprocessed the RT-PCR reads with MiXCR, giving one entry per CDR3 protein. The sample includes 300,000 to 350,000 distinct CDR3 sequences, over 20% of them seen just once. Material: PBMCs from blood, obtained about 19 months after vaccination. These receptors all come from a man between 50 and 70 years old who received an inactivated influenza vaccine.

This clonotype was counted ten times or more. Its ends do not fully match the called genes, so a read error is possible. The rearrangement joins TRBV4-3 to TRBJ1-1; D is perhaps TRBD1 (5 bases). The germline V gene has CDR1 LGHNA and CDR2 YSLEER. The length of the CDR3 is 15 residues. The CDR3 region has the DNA TGCGCCAGCAGACAAGATGTGGGGCCGGGCACTGAAGCTTTCTTT. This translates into CASRQDVGPGTEAFF.

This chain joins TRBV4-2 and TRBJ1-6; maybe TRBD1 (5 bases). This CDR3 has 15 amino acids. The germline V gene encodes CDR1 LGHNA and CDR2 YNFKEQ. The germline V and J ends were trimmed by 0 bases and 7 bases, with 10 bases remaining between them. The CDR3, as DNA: TGTGCCAGCAGCCAAGAGCGGGGGATGAATTCACCCCTCCACTTT. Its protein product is CASSQERGMNSPLHF.

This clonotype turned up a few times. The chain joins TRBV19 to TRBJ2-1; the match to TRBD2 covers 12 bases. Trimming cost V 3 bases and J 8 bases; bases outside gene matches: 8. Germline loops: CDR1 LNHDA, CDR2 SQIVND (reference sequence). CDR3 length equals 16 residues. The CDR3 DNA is TGTGCCAGTAGTATCGATCTAGCGGGAGGGTCAGATGAGCAGTTCTTC. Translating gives CASSIDLAGGSDEQFF. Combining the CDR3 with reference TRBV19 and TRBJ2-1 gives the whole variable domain DGGITQSPKYLFRKEGQNVTLSCEQNLNHDAMYWYRQDPGQGLRLIYYSQIVNDFQKGDIAEGYSVSREKKESFPLTVTSAQKNPTAFYLCASSIDLAGGSDEQFFGPGTRLTVL.

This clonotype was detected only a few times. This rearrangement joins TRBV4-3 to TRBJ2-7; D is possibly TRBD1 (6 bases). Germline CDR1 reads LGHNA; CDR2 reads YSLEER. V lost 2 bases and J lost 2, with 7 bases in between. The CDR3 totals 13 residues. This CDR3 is CASSQWTAYEQYF. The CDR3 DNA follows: TGCGCCAGCAGCCAATGGACAGCCTACGAGCAGTACTTC.

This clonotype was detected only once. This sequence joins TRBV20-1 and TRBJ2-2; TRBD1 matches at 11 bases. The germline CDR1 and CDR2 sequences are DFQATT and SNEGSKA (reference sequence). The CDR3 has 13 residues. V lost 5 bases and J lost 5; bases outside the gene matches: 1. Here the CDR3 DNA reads TGCAGTGCTTGGGACAGGGGGACCGGGGAGCTGTTTTTT. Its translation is CSAWDRGTGELFF.

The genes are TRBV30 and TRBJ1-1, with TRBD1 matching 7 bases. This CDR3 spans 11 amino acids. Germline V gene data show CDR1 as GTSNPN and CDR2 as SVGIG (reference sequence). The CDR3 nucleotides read TGTGTGGGACAGACGAACACTGAAGCTTTCTTT. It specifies CVGQTNTEAFF.

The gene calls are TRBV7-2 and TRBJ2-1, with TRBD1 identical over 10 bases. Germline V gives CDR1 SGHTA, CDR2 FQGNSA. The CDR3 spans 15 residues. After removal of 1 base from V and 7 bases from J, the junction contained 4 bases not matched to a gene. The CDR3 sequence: CASSLGQGARNEQFF. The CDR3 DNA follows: TGTGCCAGCAGCTTAGGACAGGGGGCTCGGAATGAGCAGTTCTTC.

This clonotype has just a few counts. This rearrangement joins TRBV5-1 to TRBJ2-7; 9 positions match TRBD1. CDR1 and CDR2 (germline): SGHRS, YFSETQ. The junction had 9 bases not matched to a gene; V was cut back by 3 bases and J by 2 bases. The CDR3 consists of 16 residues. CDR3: CASSYDRDRATYEQYF. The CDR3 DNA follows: TGCGCCAGCAGCTATGACCGGGACAGGGCGACCTACGAGCAGTACTTC.